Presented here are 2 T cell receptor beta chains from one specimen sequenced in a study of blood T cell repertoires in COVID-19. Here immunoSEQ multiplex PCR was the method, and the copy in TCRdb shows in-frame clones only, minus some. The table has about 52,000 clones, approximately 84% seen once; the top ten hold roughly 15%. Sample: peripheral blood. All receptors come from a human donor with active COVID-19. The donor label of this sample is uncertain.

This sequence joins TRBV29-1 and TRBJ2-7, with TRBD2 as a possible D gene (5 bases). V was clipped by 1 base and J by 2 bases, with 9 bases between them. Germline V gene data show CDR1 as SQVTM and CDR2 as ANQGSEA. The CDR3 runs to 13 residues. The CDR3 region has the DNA TGCAGCGTTGAAGGAGGGTCCGCCTACGAGCAGTACTTC. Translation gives CSVEGGSAYEQYF.

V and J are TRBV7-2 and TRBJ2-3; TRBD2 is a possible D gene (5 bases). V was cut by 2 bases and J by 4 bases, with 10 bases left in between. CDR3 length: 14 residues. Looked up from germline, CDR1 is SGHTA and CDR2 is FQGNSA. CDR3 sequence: CASSLNAGSDTQYF. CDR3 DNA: TGTGCCAGCAGCTTAAACGCGGGTTCAGATACGCAGTATTTT.